These T cell receptor beta chains were read from a single sample in a study of blood T cell repertoires in COVID-19. Generated by immunoSEQ multiplex PCR, the TCRdb table keeps only in-frame clones and is missing some. Of around 40,000 clones listed, around 82% are singletons. Specimen: peripheral blood. The receptors derive from a woman older than 75 with active or convalescent COVID-19. The CDR3 runs from the conserved cysteine through the conserved F or W. A D gene is named only where the DNA matches it firmly. Not every row has a clone size; where given, it reads once, few, many or a size class.

D gene: -; CDR3 length: 18; J gene: TRBJ1-2; clone size: few; V gene: TRBV10-1; CDR3 protein: CASSESGGIANLGYGYTF; CDR3 DNA: TGCGCCAGCAGTGAGTCTGGGGGCATCGCGAATCTTGGGTATGGCTACACCTTC
D gene: TRBD1; CDR3 length: 14; J gene: TRBJ1-1; clone size: -; V gene: TRBV7-3; CDR3 protein: CASSLTGVNTEAFF; CDR3 DNA: TGTGCCAGCAGCCTCACAGGGGTGAACACTGAAGCTTTCTTT
D gene: -; CDR3 length: 13; J gene: TRBJ1-4; clone size: -; V gene: TRBV4-1; CDR3 protein: CASKSGANEKLFF; CDR3 DNA: TGCGCCAGCAAGTCGGGGGCTAATGAAAAACTGTTTTTT
D gene: TRBD1; CDR3 length: 16; J gene: TRBJ1-4; clone size: -; V gene: TRBV7-2; CDR3 protein: CASSKGQGGTNEKLFF; CDR3 DNA: TGTGCCAGCAGCAAAGGACAGGGGGGGACTAATGAAAAACTGTTTTTT
D gene: -; CDR3 length: 14; J gene: TRBJ1-5; clone size: -; V gene: TRBV11-2; CDR3 protein: CASSESMSNQPQHF; CDR3 DNA: TGTGCCAGCAGCGAGAGCATGAGCAATCAGCCCCAGCATTTT
D gene: TRBD1; CDR3 length: 13; J gene: TRBJ1-4; clone size: -; V gene: TRBV20-1; CDR3 protein: CSASKDRGEKLFF; CDR3 DNA: TGCAGTGCTAGTAAGGACAGGGGCGAAAAACTGTTTTTT
D gene: -; CDR3 length: 17; J gene: TRBJ2-1; clone size: few; V gene: TRBV24-1; CDR3 protein: CASSDSTSFSSYNEQFF; CDR3 DNA: TGTGCCTCCAGTGATTCTACTAGCTTTAGCTCCTACAATGAGCAGTTCTTC
D gene: TRBD2; CDR3 length: 14; J gene: TRBJ2-7; clone size: -; V gene: TRBV28; CDR3 protein: CASSQGTSGSEQYF; CDR3 DNA: TGTGCCAGCAGTCAAGGGACTAGCGGGAGCGAGCAGTACTTC
D gene: -; CDR3 length: 12; J gene: TRBJ2-2; clone size: -; V gene: TRBV18; CDR3 protein: CASSSSTGELFF; CDR3 DNA: TGTGCCAGCTCATCGAGTACCGGGGAGCTGTTTTTT
D gene: TRBD1; CDR3 length: 14; J gene: TRBJ1-4; clone size: -; V gene: TRBV24-1; CDR3 protein: CATRGTGTNEKLFF; CDR3 DNA: TGTGCCACCAGGGGGACAGGGACTAATGAAAAACTGTTTTTT
D gene: -; CDR3 length: 15; J gene: TRBJ2-2; clone size: -; V gene: TRBV24-1; CDR3 protein: CATSDAIHRAGELFF; CDR3 DNA: TGTGCCACCAGTGATGCTATTCACAGGGCCGGGGAGCTGTTTTTT
D gene: -; CDR3 length: 14; J gene: TRBJ2-3; clone size: once; V gene: TRBV2; CDR3 protein: CASSVTGSTDTQYF; CDR3 DNA: TGTGCCAGCAGTGTAACCGGGTCCACAGATACGCAGTATTTT
D gene: TRBD1; CDR3 length: 16; J gene: TRBJ2-7; clone size: -; V gene: TRBV10-1; CDR3 protein: CASKTAGTGGPYEQYF; CDR3 DNA: TGCGCCAGCAAGACCGCCGGGACAGGTGGGCCCTACGAGCAGTACTTC
D gene: TRBD1; CDR3 length: 16; J gene: TRBJ2-3; clone size: -; V gene: TRBV30; CDR3 protein: CAWSPSDRGPVDTQYF; CDR3 DNA: TGTGCCTGGAGTCCAAGCGACAGGGGGCCTGTGGATACGCAGTATTTT
D gene: TRBD1; CDR3 length: 16; J gene: TRBJ2-7; clone size: -; V gene: TRBV24-1; CDR3 protein: CATSDHGRTGGNEQYF; CDR3 DNA: TGTGCCACCAGTGACCATGGTAGGACAGGGGGAAACGAGCAGTACTTC
D gene: TRBD2; CDR3 length: 20; J gene: TRBJ2-7; clone size: -; V gene: TRBV6-2/TRBV6-3; CDR3 protein: CASSYPMELAGGGRDYEQYF; CDR3 DNA: TGTGCCAGCAGTTACCCCATGGAGCTAGCGGGAGGTGGAAGGGACTACGAGCAGTACTTC
D gene: TRBD1; CDR3 length: 15; J gene: TRBJ2-3; clone size: -; V gene: TRBV6-6; CDR3 protein: CASSLGRGRTDTQYF; CDR3 DNA: TGTGCCAGCAGTTTAGGCAGGGGGCGCACAGATACGCAGTATTTT
D gene: TRBD2; CDR3 length: 18; J gene: TRBJ2-7; clone size: -; V gene: TRBV19; CDR3 protein: CASSTPGLAGGPLGEQYF; CDR3 DNA: TGTGCCAGTAGTACCCCAGGACTAGCGGGAGGGCCTCTCGGCGAGCAGTACTTC
D gene: -; CDR3 length: 11; J gene: TRBJ1-3; clone size: -; V gene: TRBV29-1; CDR3 protein: CSVERGNTIYF; CDR3 DNA: TGCAGCGTTGAGCGCGGAAACACCATATATTTT
D gene: -; CDR3 length: 13; J gene: TRBJ2-3; clone size: -; V gene: TRBV18; CDR3 protein: CASSPGHTDTQYF; CDR3 DNA: TGTGCCAGCTCACCGGGCCACACAGATACGCAGTATTTT
D gene: -; CDR3 length: 14; J gene: TRBJ2-2; clone size: -; V gene: TRBV19; CDR3 protein: CASIRETNTGELFF; CDR3 DNA: TGTGCCAGTATTCGGGAAACGAACACCGGGGAGCTGTTTTTT
D gene: -; CDR3 length: 13; J gene: TRBJ1-5; clone size: -; V gene: TRBV2; CDR3 protein: CASSGAWVQPQHF; CDR3 DNA: TGTGCCAGCAGTGGGGCTTGGGTTCAGCCCCAGCATTTT
D gene: TRBD2; CDR3 length: 15; J gene: TRBJ2-5; clone size: -; V gene: TRBV28; CDR3 protein: CASTPAGGPLETQYF; CDR3 DNA: TGTGCCAGCACCCCCGCGGGAGGGCCTCTGGAGACCCAGTACTTC
D gene: TRBD1; CDR3 length: 13; J gene: TRBJ2-5; clone size: -; V gene: TRBV27; CDR3 protein: CASSFGRGETQYF; CDR3 DNA: TGTGCCAGCAGTTTTGGCAGGGGGGAGACCCAGTACTTC
D gene: -; CDR3 length: 12; J gene: TRBJ2-3; clone size: few; V gene: TRBV27; CDR3 protein: CASSSFTDTQYF; CDR3 DNA: TGTGCCAGCAGTTCCTTCACAGATACGCAGTATTTT
D gene: TRBD1; CDR3 length: 15; J gene: TRBJ1-1; clone size: -; V gene: TRBV5-1; CDR3 protein: CASSLTRGLNTEAFF; CDR3 DNA: TGCGCCAGCAGCCTGACCAGGGGGCTGAACACTGAAGCTTTCTTT
D gene: -; CDR3 length: 14; J gene: TRBJ2-5; clone size: -; V gene: TRBV7-9; CDR3 protein: CASSPGTSQETQYF; CDR3 DNA: TGTGCCAGCAGCCCCGGGACTTCTCAAGAGACCCAGTACTTC
D gene: -; CDR3 length: 14; J gene: TRBJ2-3; clone size: -; V gene: TRBV18; CDR3 protein: CASSPLDSADTQYF; CDR3 DNA: TGTGCCAGCTCACCACTTGACAGCGCAGATACGCAGTATTTT
D gene: -; CDR3 length: 15; J gene: TRBJ2-7; clone size: -; V gene: TRBV4-3; CDR3 protein: CASSQDQGHPTEQYF; CDR3 DNA: TGCGCCAGCAGCCAAGATCAAGGACACCCCACCGAGCAGTACTTC
D gene: -; CDR3 length: 12; J gene: TRBJ2-3; clone size: medium-sized; V gene: TRBV30; CDR3 protein: CAWADLLDTQYF; CDR3 DNA: TGTGCCTGGGCAGATTTGTTGGATACGCAGTATTTT
D gene: -; CDR3 length: 13; J gene: TRBJ1-1; clone size: -; V gene: TRBV19; CDR3 protein: CASQKQGNTEAFF; CDR3 DNA: TGTGCCAGCCAAAAACAGGGGAACACTGAAGCTTTCTTT
D gene: TRBD2; CDR3 length: 18; J gene: TRBJ2-5; clone size: -; V gene: TRBV7-6; CDR3 protein: CASSLNRGTSGLGETQYF; CDR3 DNA: TGTGCCAGCAGCTTGAATCGTGGGACTAGCGGTCTGGGGGAGACCCAGTACTTC
D gene: TRBD1; CDR3 length: 15; J gene: TRBJ2-7; clone size: -; V gene: TRBV27; CDR3 protein: CASSSAGQGPYEQYF; CDR3 DNA: TGTGCCAGCAGTTCCGCGGGACAGGGGCCCTACGAGCAGTACTTC
D gene: TRBD1; CDR3 length: 16; J gene: TRBJ1-4; clone size: -; V gene: TRBV5-6; CDR3 protein: CASSLRDRGTNEKLFF; CDR3 DNA: TGTGCCAGCAGCTTGAGGGACAGGGGAACTAATGAAAAACTGTTTTTT
D gene: TRBD1; CDR3 length: 14; J gene: TRBJ1-1; clone size: -; V gene: TRBV28; CDR3 protein: CASSFRRGRDEAFF; CDR3 DNA: TGTGCCAGCAGTTTCCGCAGGGGGCGGGATGAAGCTTTCTTT
D gene: -; CDR3 length: 13; J gene: TRBJ1-1; clone size: -; V gene: TRBV30; CDR3 protein: CAWSPQPNTEAFF; CDR3 DNA: TGTGCCTGGAGCCCACAGCCGAACACTGAAGCTTTCTTT
D gene: -; CDR3 length: 13; J gene: TRBJ1-1; clone size: -; V gene: TRBV19; CDR3 protein: CASTLTSGTEAFF; CDR3 DNA: TGTGCCAGTACCCTCACGTCCGGGACTGAAGCTTTCTTT
D gene: TRBD1; CDR3 length: 14; J gene: TRBJ1-6; clone size: -; V gene: TRBV18; CDR3 protein: CASSPGTGLSPLHF; CDR3 DNA: TGTGCCAGCTCACCCGGGACAGGGCTTTCACCCCTCCACTTT
D gene: -; CDR3 length: 15; J gene: TRBJ1-3; clone size: -; V gene: TRBV30; CDR3 protein: CAWDLGHPSGNTIYF; CDR3 DNA: TGTGCCTGGGACCTGGGACACCCCTCTGGAAACACCATATATTTT
D gene: TRBD2; CDR3 length: 14; J gene: TRBJ2-7; clone size: -; V gene: TRBV9; CDR3 protein: CASSAGTSKYEQYF; CDR3 DNA: TGTGCCAGCAGCGCCGGGACTAGCAAATACGAGCAGTACTTC
D gene: TRBD1; CDR3 length: 14; J gene: TRBJ1-2; clone size: -; V gene: TRBV6-5; CDR3 protein: CASSRTGPDGERTF; CDR3 DNA: TGTGCCAGCAGCAGGACAGGCCCTGACGGGGAGCGGACCTTC
D gene: TRBD2; CDR3 length: 18; J gene: TRBJ2-7; clone size: -; V gene: TRBV7-2; CDR3 protein: CASSLAYGLAHSSYEQYF; CDR3 DNA: TGTGCCAGCAGCTTAGCCTACGGACTAGCGCATAGCTCCTACGAGCAGTACTTC
D gene: TRBD2; CDR3 length: 17; J gene: TRBJ2-1; clone size: -; V gene: TRBV7-9; CDR3 protein: CASSSGLAGTNYNEQFF; CDR3 DNA: TGTGCCAGCAGCTCGGGACTAGCGGGAACTAACTACAATGAGCAGTTCTTC
D gene: -; CDR3 length: 11; J gene: TRBJ2-7; clone size: few; V gene: TRBV20-1; CDR3 protein: CSVRVRGEQYF; CDR3 DNA: TGCAGTGTAAGAGTCAGGGGCGAGCAGTACTTC
D gene: TRBD1; CDR3 length: 14; J gene: TRBJ1-4; clone size: once; V gene: TRBV28; CDR3 protein: CANSKRGLGEKLFF; CDR3 DNA: TGTGCCAACTCGAAGAGGGGGCTCGGGGAAAAACTGTTTTTT
D gene: -; CDR3 length: 15; J gene: TRBJ2-5; clone size: -; V gene: TRBV5-1; CDR3 protein: CASSLAGGVQETQYF; CDR3 DNA: TGCGCCAGCAGCTTGGCCGGAGGGGTCCAAGAGACCCAGTACTTC
D gene: -; CDR3 length: 15; J gene: TRBJ2-3; clone size: -; V gene: TRBV10-3; CDR3 protein: CAISESGTVGDTQYF; CDR3 DNA: TGTGCCATCAGTGAGTCGGGCACCGTGGGAGATACGCAGTATTTT
D gene: TRBD2; CDR3 length: 18; J gene: TRBJ2-2; clone size: -; V gene: TRBV19; CDR3 protein: CASSIPPGLAGGAGELFF; CDR3 DNA: TGTGCCAGTAGTATCCCCCCTGGACTAGCGGGGGGTGCCGGGGAGCTGTTTTTT
D gene: TRBD2; CDR3 length: 15; J gene: TRBJ2-2; clone size: -; V gene: TRBV5-8; CDR3 protein: CASSFQLAGAGELFF; CDR3 DNA: TGTGCCAGCAGCTTCCAACTAGCGGGGGCCGGGGAGCTGTTTTTT
D gene: TRBD1; CDR3 length: 14; J gene: TRBJ1-6; clone size: -; V gene: TRBV27; CDR3 protein: CASRLTGGSSPLHF; CDR3 DNA: TGTGCCAGCAGGCTTACAGGGGGCAGTTCACCCCTCCACTTT
D gene: -; CDR3 length: 15; J gene: TRBJ2-2; clone size: -; V gene: TRBV15; CDR3 protein: CATSRDRLALGELFF; CDR3 DNA: TGTGCCACCAGCAGAGATCGGCTAGCTTTGGGGGAGCTGTTTTTT
D gene: -; CDR3 length: 13; J gene: TRBJ1-1; clone size: once; V gene: TRBV12-3/TRBV12-4; CDR3 protein: CASSLSGGTEAFF; CDR3 DNA: TGTGCCAGCAGTTTATCTGGAGGGACTGAAGCTTTCTTT
D gene: -; CDR3 length: 11; J gene: TRBJ2-7; clone size: -; V gene: TRBV29-1; CDR3 protein: CSVYDYYEQYF; CDR3 DNA: TGCAGCGTTTACGACTACTACGAGCAGTACTTC
D gene: TRBD1; CDR3 length: 14; J gene: TRBJ1-4; clone size: -; V gene: TRBV5-1; CDR3 protein: CASGPGQGGEKLFF; CDR3 DNA: TGCGCCAGCGGTCCGGGACAGGGCGGCGAAAAACTGTTTTTT
D gene: -; CDR3 length: 15; J gene: TRBJ1-4; clone size: once; V gene: TRBV4-2; CDR3 protein: CASSQQQGGTEKLFF; CDR3 DNA: TGTGCCAGCAGCCAGCAACAGGGAGGGACTGAAAAACTGTTTTTT